This T cell receptor (beta chain) was documented in a study of blood T cell repertoires in COVID-19. Study context: There were acute and convalescent COVID-19 samples, and they came from the United States, Italy and Spain. In each case, the material was cDNA or gDNA derived from T cells, B-cell-depleted T cells, or PBMCs.

Study processing details: Estimation of nucleated cell counts was performed using reference gene primer amplification. Sequencing was performed with immunoSEQ multiplex PCR; in TCRdb, only in-frame clones are kept and a portion is missing. That table furnishes V, J and clone size, whereas the DNA furnished D and trimming. This sample has 140,000 to 150,000 clones, with about nine tenths found just once. The CDR3 runs 15 residues. CDR1 and CDR2 (germline): SGHVS, FQNEAQ. Losses at the gene ends were 6 bases for V and 2 bases for J; bases not matched to a gene: 8. V usage is TRBV7-8 and J usage is TRBJ1-1, with TRBD1 matching over 8 bases. Sample: peripheral blood. This sequence originates from a human donor in a cohort sampled during active COVID-19. CDR3 coding DNA: TGTGCCAGCAGTCTTGACAGGGGATCAAACACTGAAGCTTTCTTT. It is translated as CASSLDRGSNTEAFF.